Listed here are 20 T cell receptor beta chains from one sample, sequenced in a study of blood T cell repertoires in COVID-19. Measured with immunoSEQ multiplex PCR; TCRdb has only the in-frame clones, and not every one. The repertoire consists of some 170,000 clones, with approximately 84% occurring once and the leading ten covering over 0.95%. Sequencing input: PBMCs or T cells enriched from blood (not recorded which). Source of these receptors: a human donor with acute COVID-19. The donor label of this sample is uncertain.

The chain recombines TRBV7-2 with TRBJ2-5, with TRBD2 matching over 11 bases. This CDR3 has 16 amino acids. Germline CDR1 is SGHTA and CDR2 is FQGNSA. J was trimmed by 6 bases and V by 5 bases; bases with no gene match: 11. In DNA form, the CDR3 reads TGTGCCAGCAGCGTAACGACTAGCGGGGCTCATCAGACCCAGTACTTC. Its translation: CASSVTTSGAHQTQYF. Combining the CDR3 with reference TRBV7-2 and TRBJ2-5 gives the whole variable domain GAGVSQSPSNKVTEKGKDVELRCDPISGHTALYWYRQSLGQGLEFLIYFQGNSAPDKSGLPSDRFSAERTGGSVSTLTIQRTQQEDSAVYLCASSVTTSGAHQTQYFGPGTRLLVL.

The chain is built from TRBV2 and TRBJ1-4; a weak D match, TRBD1 (5 bases). Germline assignment: CDR1 SNHLY and CDR2 FYNNEI. V was shortened by 5 bases and J by 1 base, with 11 bases between the two germline ends. This CDR3 is 15 amino acids long. CDR3 DNA sequence: TGTGCCAGCAGTCAGTCGGGGGTAACTAATGAAAAACTGTTTTTT. Protein sequence: CASSQSGVTNEKLFF.

DNA for the CDR3: TGTGCCAGCACGCTAGCGGGGGAAGATACGCAGTATTTT. This translates into CASTLAGEDTQYF. This chain links TRBV2 with TRBJ2-3, with 10 bases aligning to TRBD2. With 7 bases clipped from V and 5 bases from J, the junction kept 3 bases outside the gene matches. This CDR3 has 13 residues. In germline, CDR1 is SNHLY, CDR2 FYNNEI.

The chain couples TRBV27 to TRBJ1-2; 7 bases fit TRBD1. The CDR3 consists of 16 residues. V was clipped by 4 bases and J by 8 bases; unmatched bases: 16. Germline assignment: CDR1 MNHEY and CDR2 SMNVEV (reference sequence). The CDR3 loop is CASSSIDRALARGYTF. The CDR3 bases are TGTGCCAGCAGTTCGATAGACAGGGCTCTCGCGAGGGGCTACACCTTC.

The chain combines TRBV7-8 with TRBJ2-2; 9 nucleotides line up with TRBD1. Germline V gene sequence: CDR1 SGHVS, CDR2 FQNEAQ. Trimming removed 3 bases from V and 2 bases from J; junction bases left unmatched: 4. The CDR3 length is 16 residues. The CDR3 bases are TGTGCCAGCAGCTTTAAACAGGGGGCAAACACCGGGGAGCTGTTTTTT. This gives the protein CASSFKQGANTGELFF.

The gene calls are TRBV11-2 and TRBJ2-7; TRBD2 might be the D (6 bases). Per germline, CDR1 SGHAT and CDR2 FQNNGV. This CDR3 contains 13 residues. With 7 bases removed from V and 4 bases from J, the gap between germline ends came to 14 bases. CDR3 coding DNA: TGTGCCAGCACCCCCGGGGAGGAATACGAGCAGTACTTC. The encoded protein is CASTPGEEYEQYF.

The chain uses TRBV7-2 and TRBJ1-3; no definite D call. In germline, CDR1 is SGHTA, CDR2 FQGNSA. V was clipped by 5 bases and J by 0 bases, with 8 bases between them. The CDR3 contains 14 residues. CDR3 loop: CASSLDFSGNTIYF. CDR3 nucleotide sequence: TGTGCCAGCAGCCTCGACTTCTCTGGAAACACCATATATTTT.

The chain is built from TRBV29-1 and TRBJ2-3; no clear D. The CDR3 length is 15 residues. The V end was cut by 1 base, the J end by 7 bases, with 18 bases between. Germline V CDR1 and CDR2: SQVTM, ANQGSEA. CDR3 nucleotides: TGCAGCGTTGAAGGCGGCGCCTCGGGTTTATATACGCAGTATTTT. This gives the protein CSVEGGASGLYTQYF.

This sequence joins TRBV3-1 (or the pseudogene TRBV3-2) and TRBJ2-5; D perhaps matches TRBD1 (5 bases). The ends were cut back, 2 bases at V and 3 bases at J, with 10 bases in the middle. This CDR3 region has 14 residues. Germline lookup yields CDR1 LGHDT and CDR2 YNNKEL (reference sequence). Here the CDR3 DNA reads TGTGCCAGCAGCCAATCGCAGACAGAAGAGACCCAGTACTTC. This translates into CASSQSQTEETQYF.

The chain combines TRBV5-1 with TRBJ1-5; D unresolved. This CDR3 has 14 residues. Germline-derived CDR1 and CDR2 are SGHRS and YFSETQ. Trimming shortened V by 5 bases and J by 2 bases, and 11 bases separated the two germline ends. CDR3 sequence: CASSSIPGNQPQHF. CDR3 DNA sequence: TGCGCCAGCAGTTCTATTCCGGGCAATCAGCCCCAGCATTTT.

The count of this clone is one. The chain joins TRBV18 to TRBJ1-2; the D gene is possibly TRBD1 (5 bases). V was shortened by 3 bases and J by 3 bases, with 20 bases between the two germline ends. The V gene's germline CDR1 is KGHSH and CDR2 LQKENI. The CDR3 runs 17 residues. In nucleotides, the CDR3 is TGTGCCAGCTCACCGTCCGGACGGGGGGATCGTGACTATGGCTACACCTTC. It yields the protein CASSPSGRGDRDYGYTF.

J is TRBJ2-7 and V is TRBV5-1; 9 nucleotides agree with TRBD1. Germline CDR1 SGHRS, CDR2 YFSETQ. The CDR3 is 16 amino acids. The ends lost 1 base at V and 7 bases at J; junction bases unmatched: 12. The CDR3 region is CASSLSRDRAPWEQYF. Written as DNA, the CDR3 is TGCGCCAGCAGCTTGTCCCGGGACAGGGCGCCTTGGGAGCAGTACTTC.

The chain carries TRBV5-1 and TRBJ1-1; D remains ambiguous. This CDR3 is 16 amino acids long. V was shortened by 5 bases and J by 0 bases, with 17 bases between the two germline ends. Germline CDR1 reads SGHRS; CDR2 reads YFSETQ. The CDR3, as DNA: TGCGCCAGCAGTCTCCTGGGCGGGCGGCTGAACACTGAAGCTTTCTTT. Its translation is CASSLLGGRLNTEAFF.

The CDR3 coding sequence is TGTGCCAGCAGTGAAGGGGGGCTAATAACCGGGGAGCTGTTTTTT. The encoded protein is CASSEGGLITGELFF. The chain has TRBV2 and TRBJ2-2, with D perhaps TRBD1 (6 bases). CDR3 size: 15 residues. Germline CDR1 SNHLY, CDR2 FYNNEI. With 1 base removed from V and 5 bases from J, the gap between germline ends came to 11 bases.

V is TRBV5-1 and J is TRBJ2-3; no clear D gene. The germline V and J ends were trimmed by 3 bases and 2 bases, with 7 bases remaining between them. The CDR3 loop spans 13 amino acids. Germline CDR1 reads SGHRS; CDR2 reads YFSETQ. CDR3 residues: CASSSILTDTQYF. In nucleotides, the CDR3 is TGCGCCAGCAGCTCCATACTCACAGATACGCAGTATTTT.

This clone was seen only once. The genes are TRBV3-1 (or the pseudogene TRBV3-2) and TRBJ2-2, with D perhaps TRBD2 (5 bases). Germline-derived CDR1 and CDR2 are LGHDT and YNNKEL (reference sequence). V lost 3 bases and J lost 1, with 15 bases in between. CDR3 length: 17 residues. In nucleotides, the CDR3 is TGTGCCAGCAGCCACGACCTTTGGACTGGGAACACCGGGGAGCTGTTTTTT. Amino acids: CASSHDLWTGNTGELFF.

This rearrangement joins TRBV29-1 to TRBJ1-2; D possibly corresponds to TRBD1 (6 bases). Trimming shortened V by 6 bases and J by 7 bases, and 15 bases separated the two germline ends. The CDR3 covers 12 residues. Germline V gene data show CDR1 as SQVTM and CDR2 as ANQGSEA. This CDR3 reads CSVGDRSRGYTF. The CDR3 bases are TGCAGCGTGGGAGACAGGTCGCGTGGCTACACCTTC. Looking up the rest from reference TRBV29-1 and TRBJ1-2 gives the full variable domain: SAVISQKPSRDICQRGTSLTIQCQVDSQVTMMFWYRQQPGQSLTLIATANQGSEATYESGFVIDKFPISRPNLTFSTLTVSNMSPEDSSIYLCSVGDRSRGYTFGSGTRLTVV.

The CDR3 reads CASSPRNRENEKLFF. As DNA, the CDR3 is TGTGCCAGCTCACCACGGAACAGGGAGAATGAAAAACTGTTTTTT. The chain employs TRBV18 and TRBJ1-4; the D gene is possibly TRBD1 (6 bases). The CDR3 runs 15 residues. Germline V gene sequence: CDR1 KGHSH, CDR2 LQKENI. The V end was cut by 1 base, the J end by 5 bases, with 11 bases between.

The rearrangement links TRBV10-3 to TRBJ2-3; TRBD2 matches at 10 bases. The CDR3 totals 14 residues. The germline CDR1 and CDR2 sequences are ENHRY and SYGVKD. With V trimmed by 8 bases and J by 1 base, 3 bases remained unmatched. The CDR3 loop is CAIEGTSGTDTQYF. CDR3 nucleotide sequence: TGTGCCATCGAAGGGACTAGCGGCACAGATACGCAGTATTTT.

The gene calls are TRBV6-2 or TRBV6-3 and TRBJ1-5, with 8 positions matching TRBD1. Germline-derived CDR1 and CDR2 are MNHEY and SVGEGT. The CDR3 is 17 amino acids. V gave up 4 bases and J gave up 3 bases; unmatched junction bases: 11. CDR3 DNA sequence: TGTGCCAGCAGTTCAACGGCAGGGGGCGCGGACAATCAGCCCCAGCATTTT. Translation gives CASSSTAGGADNQPQHF.